This T cell receptor beta chain was captured by sequencing in a study of untreated major depressive disorder. Participants were all of European descent. Each donor gave around 30 ml of EDTA blood. Study observations and caveats: Depressed patients' CD4+ T cells carried increased TRBV05-01 (Vbeta 5.1) usage versus control CD4+ T cells. In every subject, the five largest TRBV05-01 clones were private.

The J segment lost 1 base and the V segment lost 5 bases, leaving 12 bases of the junction unmatched. This CDR3 spans 18 amino acids. The germline V gene has CDR1 SGHRS and CDR2 YFSETQ. Sequencing used immunoSEQ multiplex PCR; TCRdb keeps in-frame clones, though not all of them. The sample carries around 23,000 clones, roughly nine tenths recorded once. As concerns this clone: Its antigen is undetermined.

The chain employs TRBV5-1 and TRBJ2-6, with 7 bases fitting TRBD1. The sequence came from a woman aged 30 to 39 with major depressive disorder. Sequenced material: CD4+ T cells from PBMCs. The CDR3 loop is CASSPQGGALSGANVLTF. The CDR3 nucleotides are TGCGCCAGCAGTCCGCAAGGGGGCGCATTGTCTGGGGCCAACGTCCTGACTTTC.